This TCR beta chain was documented in a study of blood T cell repertoires in COVID-19. Study information: The United States, Italy and Spain provided the acute and convalescent COVID-19 samples. T cells, B-cell-depleted T cells, or PBMCs supplied cDNA or gDNA.

As processed by the authors: Estimates of nucleated cell counts were drawn from the amplification of reference gene primers. Some clones are missing from TCRdb's copy, which holds only in-frame ones; the method was immunoSEQ multiplex PCR. The V and J calls and the clone size are those of that table, but D and trimming were determined from the DNA. The profile shows 190,000 or so clones, around 90% of them singletons. The clonotype was recovered from a man aged 50 or older with acute or convalescent COVID-19. The material sequenced was peripheral blood.

The CDR3 coding sequence is TGTGCCAGCAGCTTAGGCAGGGGGAGTGAAGCTTTCTTT. As protein: CASSLGRGSEAFF. The rearrangement links TRBV7-2 to TRBJ1-1; 7 nucleotides line up with TRBD1. With 1 base clipped from V and 7 bases from J, the junction kept 3 bases outside the gene matches. Germline V lookup: CDR1 SGHTA, CDR2 FQGNSA. The CDR3 spans 13 residues.